These 27 T cell receptor beta chains were sequenced from one sample in a study of shared clonotypes between healthy human individuals. Naivety among CD8 cells was defined by CD45RO negativity and positive CCR7 selection, thereby excluding terminally differentiated effector memory CD45RA+ cells. The method was immunoSEQ multiplex PCR; TCRdb's version includes in-frame clones alone and lacks a portion of them. The table records about 700,000 clones, approximately 90% of them present only once. The sequencing sample was made of naive CD8+ T cells sorted from blood. The receptors were gathered from a man between 25 and 39 years old in good health.

CDR3 nucleotide sequence: TGTGCCAGCAGTAGCAGGGAGTCCTACGAGCAGTACTTC. Amino acids: CASSSRESYEQYF. The rearrangement links TRBV28 to TRBJ2-7; either TRBD1 or TRBD2 may fit D (5 bases each). This CDR3 has 13 amino acids. Germline CDR1 is MDHEN and CDR2 is SYDVKM. Trimming took off 5 bases at V and 1 base at J, with 9 bases between the two ends.

V is TRBV10-1 and J is TRBJ2-3; weak D call: TRBD1 (5 bases). This CDR3 comprises 16 residues. V lost 0 bases to trimming and J lost 2 bases, with 12 bases between them. Germline values: CDR1 WNHNN, CDR2 SYGVQD (reference sequence). CDR3 sequence: CASSESQGDPTDTQYF. The CDR3 DNA follows: TGCGCCAGCAGTGAGTCCCAGGGTGATCCCACAGATACGCAGTATTTT.

This rearrangement joins TRBV28 to TRBJ2-7, with D tentatively TRBD1 (6 bases). Germline assignment: CDR1 MDHEN and CDR2 SYDVKM. V gave up 7 bases and J gave up 3 bases, with 28 bases separating them. This CDR3 region has 18 residues. This CDR3 is CASNSYPAEDRLIYEQYF. The CDR3, as DNA: TGTGCCAGCAACAGTTACCCCGCCGAAGACAGGTTGATCTACGAGCAGTACTTC.

The chain couples TRBV5-6 to TRBJ2-4; either TRBD1 or TRBD2 may supply D (6 bases each). The CDR3 has 12 residues. The germline gives CDR1 SGHDT, CDR2 YYEEEE. V lost 2 bases and J 8 bases, leaving 8 bases between the germline ends. CDR3 sequence: CASSFGGHIQYF. DNA for the CDR3: TGTGCCAGCAGCTTCGGGGGCCACATTCAGTACTTC. Looking up the rest from reference TRBV5-6 and TRBJ2-4 gives the full variable domain: DAGVTQSPTHLIKTRGQQVTLRCSPKSGHDTVSWYQQALGQGPQFIFQYYEEEERQRGNFPDRFSGHQFPNYSSELNVNALLLGDSALYLCASSFGGHIQYFGAGTRLSVL.

The chain links TRBV2 to TRBJ2-2; 15 nucleotides line up with TRBD2. Germline V lookup: CDR1 SNHLY, CDR2 FYNNEI. Trimming removed 6 bases from V and 7 bases from J; junction bases left unmatched: 9. The CDR3 is made up of 17 amino acids. As DNA, the CDR3 is TGTGCCAGCAGCCCCGGACTAGCGGGAGGGCCGATCGGGGAGCTGTTTTTT. This translates into CASSPGLAGGPIGELFF.

V and J are TRBV5-4 and TRBJ2-5; 8 nucleotides agree with TRBD2. The V gene end was trimmed by 3 bases and the J gene end by 0 bases; junction bases not matched to a gene: 16. CDR1 is SGHNT, CDR2 YYREEE, per germline (reference sequence). This CDR3 contains 19 residues. In DNA, the CDR3 is TGTGCCAGCAGCTCCCCGACTAGCGAGAGGTTGGGGTACCAAGAGACCCAGTACTTC. Its translation is CASSSPTSERLGYQETQYF. Using reference TRBV5-4 and TRBJ2-5 for the parts outside the CDR3, the full variable domain is ETGVTQSPTHLIKTRGQQVTLRCSSQSGHNTVSWYQQALGQGPQFIFQYYREEENGRGNFPPRFSGLQFPNYSSELNVNALELDDSALYLCASSSPTSERLGYQETQYFGPGTRLLVL.

The rearrangement links TRBV7-8 to TRBJ2-7; D is undetermined. CDR1 SGHVS and CDR2 FQNEAQ come from the germline V gene. The CDR3 spans 11 residues. The V and J ends lost 6 bases and 6 bases respectively, with 9 bases between them. The CDR3 DNA follows: TGTGCCAGCAGGCTAACCGGCGAGCAGTACTTC. Translating it yields CASRLTGEQYF.

V usage is TRBV10-3 and J usage is TRBJ1-1, with 8 bases that match TRBD1. This CDR3 is built from 15 residues. CDR1 is ENHRY and CDR2 is SYGVKD in the germline V gene. With V trimmed by 5 bases and J by 3 bases, 8 bases remained unmatched. This chain's CDR3 is CAISTPQGVDTEAFF. CDR3 in DNA: TGTGCCATCAGTACACCACAGGGGGTGGACACTGAAGCTTTCTTT.

This chain connects TRBV7-6 to TRBJ2-2; 8 positions match TRBD1. The V segment lost 5 bases and the J segment 0 bases; nucleotides outside the gene matches: 11. This CDR3 is 18 amino acids long. CDR1 and CDR2 from the germline V gene are SGHVS and FNYEAQ. CDR3 residues: CASSPLPGQDSNTGELFF. Written as DNA, the CDR3 is TGTGCCAGCAGCCCCCTCCCGGGACAGGACTCGAACACCGGGGAGCTGTTTTTT.

The chain employs TRBV27 and TRBJ1-1, with D perhaps matching TRBD1 (6 bases). Germline loops: CDR1 MNHEY, CDR2 SMNVEV (reference sequence). The ends were cut back, 8 bases at V and 8 bases at J, with 21 bases in the middle. The CDR3 is 14 residues long. CDR3 in amino acids: CASSGTGQAIEAFF. CDR3 sequence (DNA): TGTGCCAGCTCGGGAACAGGGCAGGCTATAGAAGCTTTCTTT.

The CDR3 is CASRDSGTGLYEQYF. CDR3 DNA: TGTGCCAGCAGGGATTCCGGGACAGGGCTTTACGAGCAGTACTTC. This chain links TRBV2 with TRBJ2-7, with 9 bases matching TRBD1. Looked up from germline, CDR1 is SNHLY and CDR2 is FYNNEI. With V trimmed by 6 bases and J by 4 bases, 10 bases remained unmatched. CDR3 length: 15 residues.

The rearrangement links TRBV2 to TRBJ2-5; 15 bases are a match to TRBD2. Looked up from germline, CDR1 is SNHLY and CDR2 is FYNNEI. This CDR3 has 15 amino acids. V trimming: 8 bases; J trimming: 4 bases; junction bases outside the gene matches: 5. CDR3: CASLGLAGGRETQYF. DNA for the CDR3: TGTGCCAGCCTGGGACTAGCGGGAGGTCGAGAGACCCAGTACTTC.

In this sample, this clone turned up once. The rearrangement uses TRBV28 and TRBJ2-1, with D perhaps matching TRBD1 (8 bases). In germline, CDR1 is MDHEN, CDR2 SYDVKM. Between the trimmed V and J ends, which lost 6 bases and 10 bases, there was a span of 31 bases. The CDR3 consists of 18 residues. The CDR3: CASSFKGGGRGLSIEQFF. Written as DNA, the CDR3 is TGTGCCAGCAGCTTTAAGGGCGGGGGCAGGGGGCTCTCTATCGAGCAGTTCTTC. The entire variable domain, with the rest obtained from reference TRBV28 and TRBJ2-1, is as follows: DVKVTQSSRYLVKRTGEKVFLECVQDMDHENMFWYRQDPGLGLRLIYFSYDVKMKEKGDIPEGYSVSREKKERFSLILESASTNQTSMYLCASSFKGGGRGLSIEQFFGPGTRLTVL.

The chain joins TRBV27 to TRBJ1-2; 9 nucleotides align to TRBD1. Germline V gives CDR1 MNHEY, CDR2 SMNVEV (reference sequence). The CDR3 covers 16 residues. V gave up 5 bases and J gave up 4 bases; unmatched junction bases: 11. The CDR3 nucleotides read TGTGCCAGCAGTGCATACCTAGGGACAGGGACCTATGGCTACACCTTC. Translating gives CASSAYLGTGTYGYTF.

This chain joins TRBV27 and TRBJ1-1; D unresolved. Germline V gene sequence: CDR1 MNHEY, CDR2 SMNVEV (reference sequence). V was clipped by 5 bases and J by 1 base, with 14 bases between them. The CDR3 is 15 residues long. CDR3 coding DNA: TGTGCCAGCAGTACTCCCCGGGCAGGGAACACTGAAGCTTTCTTT. It codes for CASSTPRAGNTEAFF.

This chain connects TRBV29-1 to TRBJ1-3; no definite D call. The germline V gene encodes CDR1 SQVTM and CDR2 ANQGSEA. The V gene lost 2 bases and the J gene lost 4 bases, with 9 bases spanning the gap. The CDR3 contains 13 residues. CDR3 in amino acids: CSVESPAGNTIYF. The CDR3, as DNA: TGCAGCGTTGAAAGTCCAGCAGGAAACACCATATATTTT.

The chain carries TRBV27 and TRBJ1-5; D ambiguous. V was shortened by 2 bases and J by 0 bases, with 11 bases between the two germline ends. The CDR3 covers 16 residues. CDR1 is MNHEY, CDR2 SMNVEV, per germline (reference sequence). CDR3 protein: CASSLLGQNSNQPQHF. The CDR3 DNA sequence: TGTGCCAGCAGTTTACTGGGCCAGAATAGCAATCAGCCCCAGCATTTT.

The chain uses TRBV9 and TRBJ2-2; 10 nucleotides align to TRBD1. From germline, CDR1 is SGDLS and CDR2 YYNGEE. The CDR3 spans 17 residues. The J segment lost 1 base and the V segment lost 3 bases, leaving 6 bases of the junction unmatched. CDR3 loop: CASSESRDRGNTGELFF. CDR3 DNA: TGTGCCAGCAGCGAATCCCGGGACAGGGGGAACACCGGGGAGCTGTTTTTT.

This clone was picked up one time. The chain combines TRBV4-3 with TRBJ2-1; 8 nucleotides line up with TRBD1. CDR1 LGHNA and CDR2 YSLEER come from the germline V gene. The ends lost 0 bases at V and 7 bases at J; junction bases unmatched: 5. The CDR3 contains 15 residues. As DNA, the CDR3 is TGCGCCAGCAGCCAAGACAGGGGGCGAATGAATGAGCAGTTCTTC. This encodes CASSQDRGRMNEQFF.

This clone appeared a single time. The chain combines TRBV7-6 with TRBJ2-1; 8 bases align to TRBD2. The CDR3 totals 15 residues. The V segment lost 4 bases and the J segment 3 bases; nucleotides outside the gene matches: 5. Germline V lookup: CDR1 SGHVS, CDR2 FNYEAQ. In DNA form, the CDR3 reads TGTGCCAGCAGCTCAGGGACTAGGGGCTACAATGAGCAGTTCTTC. This gives the protein CASSSGTRGYNEQFF.

This sequence joins TRBV6-1 and TRBJ2-4, with D perhaps TRBD1 (6 bases). This CDR3 contains 16 residues. The germline gives CDR1 MNHNS, CDR2 SASEGT. The germline V and J ends were trimmed by 3 bases and 0 bases, with 12 bases remaining between them. In DNA, the CDR3 is TGTGCCAGCAGTGAGAATGCAGGGGTAGCCAAAAACATTCAGTACTTC. It yields the protein CASSENAGVAKNIQYF.

The chain has TRBV15 and TRBJ2-3; 9 bases line up with TRBD2. Germline trimming cut 1 base from V and 5 bases from J; bases unmatched to any gene: 7. Germline values: CDR1 LNHNV, CDR2 YYDKDF (reference sequence). The CDR3 contains 16 residues. The CDR3 DNA follows: TGTGCCACCAGCAGAGTAGCTAGCGGGAAGGGAGATACGCAGTATTTT. It is translated as CATSRVASGKGDTQYF.

The chain carries TRBV13 and TRBJ2-7; no clear D gene. Trimming took off 3 bases at V and 0 bases at J, with 9 bases between the two ends. CDR3 length equals 14 residues. Germline values: CDR1 PRHDT, CDR2 FYEKMQ (reference sequence). CDR3 region: CASSLTRSSYEQYF. The CDR3 coding sequence is TGTGCCAGCAGCTTGACCCGGAGCTCCTACGAGCAGTACTTC.

This clone was found once. The chain employs TRBV7-2 and TRBJ2-1; TRBD2 is a possible D gene (5 bases). Trimming removed 6 bases at V and 9 bases at J, with 21 bases between. The CDR3 is 15 amino acids. Germline V gene sequence: CDR1 SGHTA, CDR2 FQGNSA. The CDR3 is CASSPPGPGIREQFF. CDR3 bases: TGTGCCAGCAGTCCCCCGGGCCCCGGGATACGTGAGCAGTTCTTC.

This chain connects TRBV27 to TRBJ2-1; D is uncertain. CDR1 and CDR2 (germline): MNHEY, SMNVEV (reference sequence). This CDR3 is built from 12 residues. V was clipped by 5 bases and J by 9 bases, with 11 bases between them. The CDR3 spells CASSPPLGEQFF. CDR3 nucleotides: TGTGCCAGCAGTCCTCCCCTGGGTGAGCAGTTCTTC.

The chain couples TRBV11-2 to TRBJ2-7; 7 bases match TRBD1. J was trimmed by 3 bases and V by 5 bases; bases with no gene match: 10. CDR3 size: 15 residues. Germline V gene lookup returns CDR1 SGHAT and CDR2 FQNNGV. The CDR3, as DNA: TGTGCCAGCAGCGGGGAAGGGGGCGTCGGCTACGAGCAGTACTTC. The encoded protein is CASSGEGGVGYEQYF.

CDR3 sequence reads: CASTLEGIPAGEQFF. As DNA, the CDR3 is TGTGCCAGCACCCTGGAGGGGATTCCGGCCGGTGAGCAGTTCTTC. The V call is TRBV13, the J call TRBJ2-1; possibly TRBD2 for D (6 bases). Germline assignment: CDR1 PRHDT and CDR2 FYEKMQ (reference sequence). The CDR3 sequence is 15 residues long. The germline V and J ends were trimmed by 7 bases and 9 bases, with 22 bases remaining between them.